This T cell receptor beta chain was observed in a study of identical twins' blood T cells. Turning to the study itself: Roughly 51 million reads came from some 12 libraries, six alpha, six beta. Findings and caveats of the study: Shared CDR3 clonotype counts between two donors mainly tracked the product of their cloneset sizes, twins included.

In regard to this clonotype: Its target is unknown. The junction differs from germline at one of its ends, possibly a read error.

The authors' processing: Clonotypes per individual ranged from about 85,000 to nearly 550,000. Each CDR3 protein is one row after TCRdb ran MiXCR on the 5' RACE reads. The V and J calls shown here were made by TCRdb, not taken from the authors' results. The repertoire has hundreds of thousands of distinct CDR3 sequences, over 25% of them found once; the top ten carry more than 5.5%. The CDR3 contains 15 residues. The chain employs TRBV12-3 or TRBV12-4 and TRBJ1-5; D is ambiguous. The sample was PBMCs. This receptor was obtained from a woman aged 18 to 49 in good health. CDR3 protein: CARSLEVGSNQPQHF. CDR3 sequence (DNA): TGTGCCAGAAGTTTGGAAGTTGGGAGCAATCAGCCCCAGCATTTT.